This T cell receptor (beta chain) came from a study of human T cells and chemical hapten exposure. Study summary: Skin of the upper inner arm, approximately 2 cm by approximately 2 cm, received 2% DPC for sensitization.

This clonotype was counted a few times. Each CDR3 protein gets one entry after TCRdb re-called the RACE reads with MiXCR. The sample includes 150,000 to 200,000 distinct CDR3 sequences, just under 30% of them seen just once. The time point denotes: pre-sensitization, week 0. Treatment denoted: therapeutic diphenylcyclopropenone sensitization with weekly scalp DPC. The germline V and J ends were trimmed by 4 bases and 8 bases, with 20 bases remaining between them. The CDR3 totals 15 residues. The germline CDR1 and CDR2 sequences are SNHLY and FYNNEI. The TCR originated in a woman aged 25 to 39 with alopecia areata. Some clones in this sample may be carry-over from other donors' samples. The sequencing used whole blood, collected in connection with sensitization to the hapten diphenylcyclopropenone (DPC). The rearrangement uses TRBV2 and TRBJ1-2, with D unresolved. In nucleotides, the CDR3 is TGTGCCAGCAGTGGGGATCGGGCTTCGGGGTTGGGCTACACCTTC. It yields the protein CASSGDRASGLGYTF.